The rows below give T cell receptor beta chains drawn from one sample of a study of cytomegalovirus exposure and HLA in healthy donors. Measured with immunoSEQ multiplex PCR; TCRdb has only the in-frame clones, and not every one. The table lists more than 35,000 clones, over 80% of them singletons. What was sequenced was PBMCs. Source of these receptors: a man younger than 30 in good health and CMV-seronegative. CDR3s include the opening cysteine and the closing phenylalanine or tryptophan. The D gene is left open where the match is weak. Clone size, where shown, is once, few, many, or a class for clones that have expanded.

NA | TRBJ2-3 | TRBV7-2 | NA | TGTGCCAGCACCACTGGGCCTGGATCTGAGTATTTT | CASTTGPGSEYF
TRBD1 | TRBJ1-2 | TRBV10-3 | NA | TGTGCCATCAGTAGCAGGGACAGGGGGAGTGATGGCTACACCTTC | CAISSRDRGSDGYTF
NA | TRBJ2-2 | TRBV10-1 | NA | TGCGCCAGCAGTGGTGATGGAGAAACCGGGGAGCTGTTTTTT | CASSGDGETGELFF
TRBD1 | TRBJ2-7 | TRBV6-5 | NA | TGTGCCACAAGGGACAGGGACTACGAGCAGTACTTC | CATRDRDYEQYF
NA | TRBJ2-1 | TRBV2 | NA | TGTGCCAGCAGCCGGGACAATGAGCAGTTCTTC | CASSRDNEQFF
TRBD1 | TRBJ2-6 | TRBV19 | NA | TGTGCCAGTTCCGGGACAGGCTTCTCTGGGGCCAACGTCCTGACTTTC | CASSGTGFSGANVLTF
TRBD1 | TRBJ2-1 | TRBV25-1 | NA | TGTGCCAGCTCCAGGGGGATCAACTACAATGAGCAGTTCTTC | CASSRGINYNEQFF
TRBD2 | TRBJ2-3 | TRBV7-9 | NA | TGTGCCAGCAGCTTATTGACTAGCGGGGGGAGAGATACGCAGTATTTT | CASSLLTSGGRDTQYF
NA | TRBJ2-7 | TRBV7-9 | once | TGTGCCAGCAGCTCCGGGAGCCACTCCTACGAGCAGTACTTC | CASSSGSHSYEQYF
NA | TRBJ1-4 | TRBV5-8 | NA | TGTGCCAGCAGCTTTGGGGGCCCGGGAACTAATGAAAAACTGTTTTTT | CASSFGGPGTNEKLFF
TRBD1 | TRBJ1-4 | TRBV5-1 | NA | TGCGCCAGCAGCCCGGGGTCAGGGGGCGCTCAGGAAAAACTGTTTTTT | CASSPGSGGAQEKLFF
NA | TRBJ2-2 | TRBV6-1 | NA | TGTGCCAGCACGGTACAGGTACCGAACACCGGGGAGCTGTTTTTT | CASTVQVPNTGELFF
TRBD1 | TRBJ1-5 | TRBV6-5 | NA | TGTGCCAGCAGTCGGACAGGGGACGACCAGCCCCAGCATTTT | CASSRTGDDQPQHF
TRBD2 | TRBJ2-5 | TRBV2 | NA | TGTGCCAGCAGGGGAGCGGGAGCAGGCGAGACCCAGTACTTC | CASRGAGAGETQYF
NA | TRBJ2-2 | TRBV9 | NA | TGTGCCAGCAGCAAGAGCGGGCGCCAACTGACCGGGGAGCTGTTTTTT | CASSKSGRQLTGELFF
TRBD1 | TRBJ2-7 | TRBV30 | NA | TGTGCCTGGAGTGGACCGGGACAGGGCCAAAGCGAGCAGTACTTC | CAWSGPGQGQSEQYF
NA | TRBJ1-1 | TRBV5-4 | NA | TGTGCCAGCAGCTATACAGGGTTCGGAACTGAAGCTTTCTTT | CASSYTGFGTEAFF
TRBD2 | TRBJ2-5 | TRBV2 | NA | TGTGCCAGCATGGGACTAGCGGGAGAGACCCAGTACTTC | CASMGLAGETQYF
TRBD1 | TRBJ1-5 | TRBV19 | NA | TGTGCCAGTAGGAAGGACAGGGACGGGAATCAGCCCCAGCATTTT | CASRKDRDGNQPQHF
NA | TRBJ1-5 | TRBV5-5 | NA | TGTGCCAGCAGCCCATTGTCAGGATTTAGTCAGCCCCAGCATTTT | CASSPLSGFSQPQHF
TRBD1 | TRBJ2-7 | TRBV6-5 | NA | TGTGCCAGCAGTTACCTGGGACAGGGGGAAAGCGAGCAGTACTTC | CASSYLGQGESEQYF
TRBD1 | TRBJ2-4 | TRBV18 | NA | TGTGCCAGCTCCCCACAGGGGGTCCAAAACATTCAGTACTTC | CASSPQGVQNIQYF
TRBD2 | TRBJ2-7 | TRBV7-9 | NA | TGTGCCAGCAGCCGAGCGGGGGGCAACGAGCAGTACTTC | CASSRAGGNEQYF
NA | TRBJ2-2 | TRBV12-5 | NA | TGTGCTAGTGGCCAGGACAACCCCGGGGAGCTGTTTTTT | CASGQDNPGELFF
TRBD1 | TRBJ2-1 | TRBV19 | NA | TGTGCCAGTAGTATACGGACAGGGGGTAACAATGAGCAGTTCTTC | CASSIRTGGNNEQFF
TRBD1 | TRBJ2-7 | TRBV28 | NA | TGTGCCAGCAGAGGGACAGTATACGAGCAGTACTTC | CASRGTVYEQYF
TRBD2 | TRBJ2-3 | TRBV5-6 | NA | TGTGCCAGCAGCTTCCTCGCGGGGGGGAGCACAGATACGCAGTATTTT | CASSFLAGGSTDTQYF
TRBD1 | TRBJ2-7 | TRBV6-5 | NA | TGTGCCAGCAGTTACTCGGGACAGGGTCGCGAGCAGTACTTC | CASSYSGQGREQYF
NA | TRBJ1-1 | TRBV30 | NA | TGTGCCTGGAGTGTTTCCAGGAACACTGAAGCTTTCTTT | CAWSVSRNTEAFF
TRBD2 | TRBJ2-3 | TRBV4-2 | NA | TGTGCCAGCAGCCAAGAAGCGGCGGGAGAGCTCGCTAGCACAGATACGCAGTATTTT | CASSQEAAGELASTDTQYF
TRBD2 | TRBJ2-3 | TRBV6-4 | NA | TGTGCCAGCAGTGACGAGCGGGGGGGAGGGCCAGATACGCAGTATTTT | CASSDERGGGPDTQYF
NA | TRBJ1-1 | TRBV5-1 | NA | TGCGCCAGCCAGCCCGGGACACCCTTAATGAACACTGAAGCTTTCTTT | CASQPGTPLMNTEAFF
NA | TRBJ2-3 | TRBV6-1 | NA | TGTGCCAGCAGGGGAGAGGGCACAGATACGCAGTATTTT | CASRGEGTDTQYF
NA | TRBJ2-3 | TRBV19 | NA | TGTGCCAGTAGTAGTCCCCCAGGGACTAGCACAGATACGCAGTATTTT | CASSSPPGTSTDTQYF
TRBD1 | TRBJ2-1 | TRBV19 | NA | TGTGCCAGTAGCCTACAGGACAGGGTAGGGTACAATGAGCAGTTCTTC | CASSLQDRVGYNEQFF
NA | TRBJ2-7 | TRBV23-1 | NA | TGCGCCAGCAGTCAATCGGGGAGCGGGCGAGGGGTCTACGAGCAGTACTTC | CASSQSGSGRGVYEQYF
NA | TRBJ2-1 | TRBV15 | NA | TGTGCCACCAGCAGGGGGGGGCTATTCAATGAGCAGTTCTTC | CATSRGGLFNEQFF
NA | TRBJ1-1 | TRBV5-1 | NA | TGCGCCAGCAGCTTGGCCAGGGAACACACTGAAGCTTTCTTT | CASSLAREHTEAFF
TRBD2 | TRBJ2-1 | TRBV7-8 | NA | TGTGCCAGCAGCTCCGGGACTAGCGGGAAGAAGTTCTTC | CASSSGTSGKKFF
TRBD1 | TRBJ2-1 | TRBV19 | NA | TGTGCCAGTAGTAAAGGACAGGGGGCAATCAATGAGCAGTTCTTC | CASSKGQGAINEQFF
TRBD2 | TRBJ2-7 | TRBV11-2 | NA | TGTGCCAGCAGCTTAGGCCCACAACTAGCGAACTACGAGCAGTACTTC | CASSLGPQLANYEQYF
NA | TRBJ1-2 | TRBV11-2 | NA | TGTGCCAGCAGGGGACAAGGCTATGGCTACACCTTC | CASRGQGYGYTF
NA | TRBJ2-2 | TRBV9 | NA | TGTGCCAGCAGTGTCGAGGGAGGAACCGGGGAGCTGTTTTTT | CASSVEGGTGELFF
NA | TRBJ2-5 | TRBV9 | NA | TGTGCCAGCAGCGTAGGGCTAGCGTCGGTGACCCAGTACTTC | CASSVGLASVTQYF
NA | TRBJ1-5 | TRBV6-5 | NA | TGTGCCAGCAGTTACTCTAGGACACCCAATCAGCCCCAGCATTTT | CASSYSRTPNQPQHF
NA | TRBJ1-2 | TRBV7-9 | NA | TGTGCCAGCAGCTTAGGTGAATTACGGGGCTACACCTTC | CASSLGELRGYTF
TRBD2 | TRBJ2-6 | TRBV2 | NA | TGTGCCAGCAGCGTCCACGGGACTAGCGGGACTATCTCTGGGGCCAACGTCCTGACTTTC | CASSVHGTSGTISGANVLTF
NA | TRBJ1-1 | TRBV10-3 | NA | TGTGCCATCAGTTCCACAGGGCGGACTGAAGCTTTCTTT | CAISSTGRTEAFF
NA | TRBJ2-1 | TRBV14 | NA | TGTGCCAGCAGCCAAGGGAGGTTCCACAATGAGCAGTTCTTC | CASSQGRFHNEQFF
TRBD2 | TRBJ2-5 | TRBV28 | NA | TGTGCCAGCAGTTTAGCGGGAGGGCCAAGGCGAGAGACCCAGTACTTC | CASSLAGGPRRETQYF
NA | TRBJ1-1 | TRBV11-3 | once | TGTGCCAGCAGCCGACAGGCTGCGAACACTGAAGCTTTCTTT | CASSRQAANTEAFF
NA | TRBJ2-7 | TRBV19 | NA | TGTGCCAGTAGTATAGATAGTAGTTCCCGCGAGCAGTACTTC | CASSIDSSSREQYF
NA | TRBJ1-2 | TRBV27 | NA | TGTGCCAGCAAAAAGAGGAGGGATCCTACTTTCGAAAACTATGGCTACACCTTC | CASKKRRDPTFENYGYTF
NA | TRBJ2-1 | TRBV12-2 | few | TGTGCAAGTCGCCCCGGACTAGCTAATGAGCAGTTCTTC | CASRPGLANEQFF
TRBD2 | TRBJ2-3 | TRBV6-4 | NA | TGTGCCAGCAGTGACGGGACTAGCGAGGGGGATACGCAGTATTTT | CASSDGTSEGDTQYF
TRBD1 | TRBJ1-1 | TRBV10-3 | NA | TGTACCATCAGAGCGGACAGGGGGAACACTGAAGCTTTCTTT | CTIRADRGNTEAFF
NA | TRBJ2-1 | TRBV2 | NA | TGTGCCAGCAGTGAAGCACGTCAGGGCTACAATGAGCAGTTCTTC | CASSEARQGYNEQFF
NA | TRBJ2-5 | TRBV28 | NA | TGTGCCAGCAGTTTACCCAGGGTGGAGACCCAGTACTTC | CASSLPRVETQYF
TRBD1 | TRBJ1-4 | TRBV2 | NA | TGTGCCAGCAGTCAGCCGGACAGGGGGCATATTAATGAAAAACTGTTTTTT | CASSQPDRGHINEKLFF
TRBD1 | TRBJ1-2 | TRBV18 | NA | TGTGCCAGCTCACCCGGACAGGGGGGCTTTAACTATGGCTACACCTTC | CASSPGQGGFNYGYTF